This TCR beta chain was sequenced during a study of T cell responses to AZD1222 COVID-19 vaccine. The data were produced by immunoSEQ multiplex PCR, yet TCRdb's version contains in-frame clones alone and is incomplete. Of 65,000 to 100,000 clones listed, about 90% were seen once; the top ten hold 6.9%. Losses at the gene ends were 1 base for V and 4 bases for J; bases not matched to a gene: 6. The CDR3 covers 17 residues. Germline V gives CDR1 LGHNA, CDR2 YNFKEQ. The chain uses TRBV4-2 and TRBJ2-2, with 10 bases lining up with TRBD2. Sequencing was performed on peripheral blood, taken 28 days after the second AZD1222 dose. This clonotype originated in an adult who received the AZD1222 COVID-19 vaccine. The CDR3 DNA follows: TGTGCCAGCAGCCAAGTGGGTACTAGCGGGGCCACCGGGGAGCTGTTTTTT. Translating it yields CASSQVGTSGATGELFF.